Following are 22 T cell receptor beta chains from one sample sequenced in a study of blood T cells in healthy people across ages. For the second PCR, which ran for roughly 6 to 12 cycles, a sample-barcoded 5' primer and a J-beta primer mix were used. MiXCR, applied by TCRdb to the 5' RACE reads, yields one record per CDR3 protein. The sample lists approximately 2,000,000 distinct CDR3 sequences; about two fifths were seen once. Sample: blood. These receptors were obtained from a human donor in good health.

The rearrangement uses TRBV14 and TRBJ1-3; no clear D gene. Germline CDR1 is SGHDN and CDR2 is FVKESK. This CDR3 comprises 17 residues. Trimming removed 6 bases at V and 6 bases at J, with 24 bases between. The CDR3, as DNA: TGTGCCAGCAGTTTAACAACCGGGCCCAACCTATTAAACACCATATATTTT. Translating gives CASSLTTGPNLLNTIYF.

This clonotype has a single count. The chain has TRBV2 and TRBJ2-7, with TRBD2 matching over 7 bases. The J call may be mistaken, given a closer DNA end match to TRBJ2-5. The CDR3 totals 17 residues. Germline V gene data show CDR1 as SNHLY and CDR2 as FYNNEI. Here the CDR3 reads CASSEIPMGGEDETQYF. CDR3 bases: TGTGCCAGCAGTGAAATCCCTATGGGGGGGGAGGACGAGACCCAGTACTTC.

This sequence joins TRBV11-3 and TRBJ2-3; a possible D gene is TRBD1 (6 bases). CDR1 and CDR2 (germline): SGHNT, YENEEA. With 1 base removed from V and 12 bases from J, the gap between germline ends came to 20 bases. The CDR3 is made up of 15 amino acids. Written as DNA, the CDR3 is TGTGCCAGCAGCTTAGCCGGACGACCTACAGGGCGTCAGTATTTT. It yields the protein CASSLAGRPTGRQYF. The full variable domain, with the rest looked up from reference TRBV11-3 and TRBJ2-3, is EAGVVQSPRYKIIEKKQPVAFWCNPISGHNTLYWYLQNLGQGPELLIRYENEEAVDDSQLPKDRFSAERLKGVDSTLKIQPAELGDSAVYLCASSLAGRPTGRQYFGPGTRLTVL.

As regards this clonotype: The junction shows a germline mismatch at one end, possibly a read error. The rearrangement uses TRBV12-3 or TRBV12-4 and TRBJ2-2, with D maybe TRBD2 (5 bases). The CDR3 contains 14 residues. The CDR3: CASTLTHVTGERFF. CDR3 DNA: TGTGCCAGCACCCTAACGCACGTCACCGGGGAGCGGTTTTTT.

The rearrangement uses TRBV12-3 or TRBV12-4 and TRBJ2-6; D perhaps matches TRBD1 (6 bases). Trimming cost V 2 bases and J 4 bases, with 12 bases left between them. The CDR3 contains 16 residues. CDR3 residues: CASSLTGMSGANVLTF. CDR3 nucleotides: TGTGCCAGCAGTTTAACAGGGATGTCAGGGGCCAACGTCCTGACTTTC.

This clonotype was recorded at least ten times. The gene calls are TRBV7-9 and TRBJ2-5; 13 bases line up with TRBD2. V gave up 5 bases and J gave up 5 bases; unmatched junction bases: 2. The CDR3 runs 14 residues. Germline V gene lookup returns CDR1 SEHNR and CDR2 FQNEAQ (reference sequence). The CDR3 coding sequence is TGTGCCAGCAGCGGGACTAGCGGGGAGGAGACCCAGTACTTC. Residues: CASSGTSGEETQYF.

V gene TRBV6-5 combines with J gene TRBJ2-7; weak D call: TRBD2 (6 bases). The CDR3 is 15 residues long. With 5 bases removed from V and 3 bases from J, the gap between germline ends came to 17 bases. Per the germline V gene, CDR1 is MNHEY and CDR2 is SVGAGI. The CDR3 region is CASSPSSGVGYEQYF. CDR3 sequence (DNA): TGTGCCAGCAGTCCCTCGTCGGGGGTCGGCTACGAGCAGTACTTC.

This clonotype has more than one count but fewer than ten. V gene TRBV20-1 combines with J gene TRBJ1-2; 7 bases align to TRBD1. The J segment lost 3 bases and the V segment lost 1 base, leaving 11 bases of the junction unmatched. Looked up from germline, CDR1 is DFQATT and CDR2 is SNEGSKA (reference sequence). This CDR3 is built from 16 residues. The CDR3 protein is CSARALGTDYYYGYTF. The CDR3 DNA reads as TGCAGTGCTAGAGCCCTCGGGACAGATTATTACTATGGCTACACCTTC.

The V gene is TRBV7-2, the J gene TRBJ2-6; no clear D gene. Germline V gene sequence: CDR1 SGHTA, CDR2 FQGNSA. Trimming removed 2 bases at V and 4 bases at J, with 6 bases between. This CDR3 spans 14 amino acids. The CDR3 loop reads CASSLLVGANVLTF. CDR3 nucleotide sequence: TGTGCCAGCAGCTTACTTGTCGGGGCCAACGTCCTGACTTTC.

The chain joins TRBV2 to TRBJ1-1, with 10 bases lining up with TRBD1. J gave up 4 bases and V 3 bases, and 11 bases lay outside the gene matches. Germline V gene sequence: CDR1 SNHLY, CDR2 FYNNEI. This CDR3 has 17 amino acids. CDR3 amino acids: CASSDSGQGVSTTEAFF. CDR3 coding DNA: TGTGCCAGCAGTGACTCTGGACAGGGGGTTTCGACCACTGAAGCTTTCTTT.

The J gene is TRBJ1-1, the V gene TRBV7-2; D not certain. The V gene's germline CDR1 is SGHTA and CDR2 FQGNSA. V lost 5 bases and J 1 base, leaving 11 bases between the germline ends. The CDR3 is made up of 14 amino acids. CDR3 amino acids: CASSPTRTNTEAFF. The CDR3 nucleotides are TGTGCCAGCAGCCCAACCCGTACGAACACTGAAGCTTTCTTT.

This clonotype was detected only a few times. V is TRBV2 and J is TRBJ2-3, with unresolved D. The germline gives CDR1 SNHLY, CDR2 FYNNEI. Trimming shortened V by 10 bases and J by 5 bases, and 10 bases separated the two germline ends. The length of the CDR3 is 11 residues. The CDR3 sequence: CATSAQDTQYF. DNA of the CDR3: TGTGCCACCTCAGCGCAAGATACGCAGTATTTT.

V gene TRBV9 combines with J gene TRBJ1-2; 8 bases agree with TRBD1. V gave up 1 base and J gave up 2 bases; unmatched junction bases: 4. The length of the CDR3 is 15 residues. The germline V gene encodes CDR1 SGDLS and CDR2 YYNGEE. CDR3 in amino acids: CASSVSGQGNYGYTF. The CDR3 DNA is TGTGCCAGCAGCGTATCTGGACAGGGAAACTATGGCTACACCTTC.

The chain carries TRBV5-8 and TRBJ2-5; tentatively, D is TRBD1 or TRBD2 (6 bases each). Germline CDR1 and CDR2: SGHTS and YDEGEE. This CDR3 is 14 amino acids long. V lost 4 bases and J lost 5, with 15 bases in between. The CDR3 region is CASSREGGRETQYF. The CDR3 DNA is TGTGCCAGCAGCCGCGAGGGGGGAAGGGAGACCCAGTACTTC.

This clonotype was detected a few times. The rearrangement links TRBV7-2 to TRBJ2-3; no clear D gene. CDR3 length: 14 amino acids. Germline assignment: CDR1 SGHTA and CDR2 FQGNSA. The germline V and J ends were trimmed by 5 bases and 2 bases, with 11 bases remaining between them. CDR3 sequence: CASSPIYPTDTQYF. The CDR3 bases are TGTGCCAGCAGCCCCATCTATCCCACAGATACGCAGTATTTT.

This clonotype was counted once. The chain carries TRBV20-1 and TRBJ2-3; the D gene is possibly TRBD2 (6 bases). The CDR3 loop spans 14 amino acids. V lost 3 bases to trimming and J lost 4 bases, with 14 bases between them. Germline values: CDR1 DFQATT, CDR2 SNEGSKA (reference sequence). The CDR3, as DNA: TGCAGTGCTAGGGAGGGACTCCGACCAGATACGCAGTATTTT. It yields the protein CSAREGLRPDTQYF.

CDR3 amino acids: CSARVRGEQYF. The CDR3 bases are TGCAGTGCTAGAGTGCGGGGCGAGCAGTACTTC. The chain links TRBV20-1 to TRBJ2-5, with D possibly TRBD2 on 6 matching bases. Matching the DNA end better, TRBJ2-7 makes the J call doubtful. Germline values: CDR1 DFQATT, CDR2 SNEGSKA (reference sequence). The CDR3 runs 11 residues.

The chain joins TRBV29-1 to TRBJ1-2; D uncertain. The CDR3 runs to 13 residues. V lost 3 bases to trimming and J lost 7 bases, with 15 bases between them. Looked up from germline, CDR1 is SQVTM and CDR2 is ANQGSEA. Here the CDR3 DNA reads TGCAGCGTTGATATTGGTTCGGGCACTGGCTACACCTTC. It codes for CSVDIGSGTGYTF.

This chain links TRBV4-3 with TRBJ2-7, with TRBD1 as a possible D gene (5 bases). The CDR3 length is 15 residues. From germline, CDR1 is LGHNA and CDR2 YSLEER. V lost 0 bases to trimming and J lost 5 bases, with 14 bases between them. CDR3 nucleotides: TGCGCCAGCAGCCAAGAAAGTCGGCAGGGTGACGAGCAGTACTTC. Translated, it gives CASSQESRQGDEQYF.

The CDR3 DNA reads as TGTGCCAGCAGCCAAGATCATTTTTCGTCGGGGGAAGAAGCTTTCTTT. Translated: CASSQDHFSSGEEAFF. The V gene is TRBV14, the J gene TRBJ1-1; maybe TRBD1 (5 bases). This CDR3 contains 16 residues. The V end was cut by 0 bases, the J end by 8 bases, with 19 bases between. Germline V gene lookup returns CDR1 SGHDN and CDR2 FVKESK.

The rearrangement uses TRBV12-3 or TRBV12-4 and TRBJ2-5; D is possibly TRBD1 (6 bases). The CDR3 extends over 14 amino acids. The V end was cut by 6 bases, the J end by 2 bases, with 13 bases between. This CDR3 is CASSAGTHQETQYF. CDR3 coding DNA: TGTGCCAGCAGCGCTGGGACACATCAAGAGACCCAGTACTTC.

This clonotype was seen only a few times. This chain connects TRBV29-1 to TRBJ2-3; TRBD2 matches 8 bases. The CDR3 loop spans 14 amino acids. Trimming at V came to 2 bases and at J to 4 bases, leaving 5 bases not matched to a gene. Germline V gene lookup returns CDR1 SQVTM and CDR2 ANQGSEA. CDR3 sequence: CSVEIPGGSDTQYF. The DNA of the CDR3 is TGCAGCGTTGAAATCCCGGGGGGGTCAGATACGCAGTATTTT.